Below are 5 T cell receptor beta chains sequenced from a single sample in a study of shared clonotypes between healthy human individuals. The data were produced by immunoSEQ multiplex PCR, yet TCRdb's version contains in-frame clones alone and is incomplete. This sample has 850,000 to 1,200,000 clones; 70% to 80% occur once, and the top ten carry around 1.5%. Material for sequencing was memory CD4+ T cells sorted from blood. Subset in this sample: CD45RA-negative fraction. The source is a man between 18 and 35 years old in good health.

For the CDR3, the DNA is TGTGCCAGCGGAGCGGGGCACACTAATGAAAAACTGTTTTTT. Its protein is CASGAGHTNEKLFF. The V call is TRBV5-6, the J call TRBJ1-4; D might be TRBD1 (5 bases). The V and J ends lost 7 bases and 2 bases respectively, with 12 bases between them. In germline, CDR1 is SGHDT, CDR2 YYEEEE. The CDR3 contains 14 residues. Full variable domain (missing parts from reference TRBV5-6 and TRBJ1-4): DAGVTQSPTHLIKTRGQQVTLRCSPKSGHDTVSWYQQALGQGPQFIFQYYEEEERQRGNFPDRFSGHQFPNYSSELNVNALLLGDSALYLCASGAGHTNEKLFFGSGTQLSVL.

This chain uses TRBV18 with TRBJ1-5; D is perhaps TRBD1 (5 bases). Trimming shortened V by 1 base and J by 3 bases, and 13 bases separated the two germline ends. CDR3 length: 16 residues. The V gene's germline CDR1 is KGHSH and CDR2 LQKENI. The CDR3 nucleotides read TGTGCCAGCTCACCACAGGGGCCCGGATTCAATCAGCCCCAGCATTTT. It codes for CASSPQGPGFNQPQHF.

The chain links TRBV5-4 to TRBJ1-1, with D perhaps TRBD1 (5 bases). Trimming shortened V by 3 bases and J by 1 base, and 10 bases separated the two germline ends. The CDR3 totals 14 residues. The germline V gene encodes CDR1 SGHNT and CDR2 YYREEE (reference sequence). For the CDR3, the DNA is TGTGCCAGCAGCTCCCGTGACAGGAACACTGAAGCTTTCTTT. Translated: CASSSRDRNTEAFF.

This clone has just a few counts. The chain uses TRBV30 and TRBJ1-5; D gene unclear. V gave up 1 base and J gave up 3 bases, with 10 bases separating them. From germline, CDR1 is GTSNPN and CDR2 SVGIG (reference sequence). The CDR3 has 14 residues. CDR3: CAWSEAAYNQPQHF. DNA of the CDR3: TGTGCCTGGAGTGAGGCAGCTTACAATCAGCCCCAGCATTTT.

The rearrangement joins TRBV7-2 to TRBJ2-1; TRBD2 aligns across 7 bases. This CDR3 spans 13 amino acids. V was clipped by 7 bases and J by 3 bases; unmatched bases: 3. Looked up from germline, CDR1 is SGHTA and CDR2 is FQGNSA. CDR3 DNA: TGTGCCAGCACCGGGGGGAACTACAATGAGCAGTTCTTC. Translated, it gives CASTGGNYNEQFF.